Below, 5 T cell receptor beta chains from the same sample are listed, as sequenced in a study of cytomegalovirus exposure and HLA in healthy donors. The primer mix had 60 Vbeta and 13 Jbeta primers. The protocol was immunoSEQ multiplex PCR, while the TCRdb copy is restricted to in-frame clones and leaves out a portion. The table has more than 150,000 clones, about 84% seen once. The sample was PBMCs. These receptors all stem from a man aged 50 to 59 in good health and CMV-seropositive.

This chain links TRBV9 with TRBJ1-6; 9 bases agree with TRBD1. The CDR3 consists of 14 residues. Germline V CDR1 and CDR2: SGDLS, YYNGEE. Trimming at V came to 3 bases and at J to 10 bases, leaving 5 bases not matched to a gene. CDR3 residues: CASSAGQGGSPLHF. CDR3 DNA sequence: TGTGCCAGCAGCGCGGGACAGGGAGGGTCACCCCTCCACTTT.

This clone appeared a single time. V usage is TRBV4-1 and J usage is TRBJ2-3; TRBD2 is a possible D gene (5 bases). Germline-derived CDR1 and CDR2 are MGHRA and YSYEKL. V dropped 2 bases and J dropped 0 bases, with 15 bases sitting between them. The CDR3 is 17 residues long. The CDR3 sequence: CASSQPGMPHSTDTQYF. The CDR3 DNA is TGCGCCAGCAGCCAACCGGGAATGCCCCATAGCACAGATACGCAGTATTTT.

The chain has TRBV28 and TRBJ1-2; D is unclear. V lost 1 base to trimming and J lost 5 bases, with 11 bases between them. Per germline, CDR1 MDHEN and CDR2 SYDVKM. This CDR3 region has 14 residues. The CDR3 DNA is TGTGCCAGCAGTTTATACAGCGGACGGTATGGCTACACCTTC. Its protein product is CASSLYSGRYGYTF.

The V and J genes are TRBV7-9 and TRBJ1-2, with D possibly being TRBD1 (6 bases). V lost 1 base and J 8 bases, leaving 17 bases between the germline ends. Germline V gene lookup returns CDR1 SEHNR and CDR2 FQNEAQ (reference sequence). CDR3 length: 15 residues. The CDR3 coding sequence is TGTGCCAGCAGCTTAGTGGGGGCGGGGGCGGAAGGCTACACCTTC. Protein product: CASSLVGAGAEGYTF.

The rearrangement links TRBV7-2 to TRBJ2-7; the match to TRBD2 covers 14 bases. Trimming cost V 1 base and J 4 bases; bases outside gene matches: 3. CDR3 size: 16 residues. Germline-derived CDR1 and CDR2 are SGHTA and FQGNSA. The CDR3 loop is CASSLGTSGRTYEQYF. The CDR3 nucleotides are TGTGCCAGCAGCTTAGGGACTAGCGGGAGGACTTACGAGCAGTACTTC.